The text below deals with one T cell receptor beta chain. This CDR3 spans 15 amino acids. The ends lost 2 bases at V and 7 bases at J; junction bases unmatched: 8. In germline, CDR1 is GTSNPN, CDR2 SVGIG (reference sequence). The record originates from a study of blood T cell repertoires in COVID-19. Study-wide background: From T cells, B-cell-depleted T cells, or PBMCs came the material, which was cDNA or gDNA.

Authors' analysis steps: Amplified reference gene primers provided the basis for estimating nucleated cell counts. Repertoires were generated with immunoSEQ multiplex PCR, while TCRdb's copy carries only in-frame clones and drops some. The DNA gave D and trimming, while V, J and clone size come from that table. The data show some 320,000 clones, 85% seen once. Living in under 30 US areas, the participants were between roughly 18 and 95 years of age. Within 2 weeks of study entry, exposed participants had contacted a PCR-confirmed or clinician-diagnosed COVID-19 case. The rearrangement links TRBV30 to TRBJ2-1; TRBD2 aligns across 10 bases. Sequenced input: PBMCs or T cells enriched from blood (not recorded which). This TCR was sampled from a woman under 40 who had been exposed to COVID-19. CDR3 loop: CAWSSTSGRANEQFF. In DNA, the CDR3 is TGTGCCTGGAGTTCGACGAGCGGGAGGGCGAATGAGCAGTTCTTC. Supplemented by reference TRBV30 and TRBJ2-1, the full variable domain reads SQTIHQWPATLVQPVGSPLSLECTVEGTSNPNLYWYRQAAGRGLQLLFYSVGIGQISSEVPQNLSASRPQDRQFILSSKKLLLSDSGFYLCAWSSTSGRANEQFFGPGTRLTVL.